The 20 T cell receptor beta chains given below trace back to one sample, sequenced in a study of T cells in Graves' hyperthyroidism and ophthalmopathy. Using RNA transcripts as the source, TCR beta CDR3 regions were amplified. TCR CDR3 regions were first amplified by RT-PCR with HTBI primers. TCRdb re-called the multiplex PCR reads through MiXCR, storing one row per CDR3 protein. The sample consists of hundreds of thousands of distinct CDR3 sequences, around 15% of them appearing once. Sequencing was carried out using blood. The source is a woman under 30 with Graves' hyperthyroidism.

This clonotype was found a few times. The chain carries TRBV27 and TRBJ2-7; TRBD1 aligns across 7 bases. The J segment lost 2 bases and the V segment lost 5 bases, leaving 9 bases of the junction unmatched. This CDR3 has 15 residues. Per the germline V gene, CDR1 is MNHEY and CDR2 is SMNVEV (reference sequence). This CDR3 is CASSLSGTETYEQYF. The CDR3 DNA follows: TGTGCCAGCAGTCTCTCAGGGACAGAGACCTACGAGCAGTACTTC.

V gene TRBV12-3 or TRBV12-4 combines with J gene TRBJ1-4; TRBD1 agrees at 7 bases. The V gene end was trimmed by 5 bases and the J gene end by 1 base; junction bases not matched to a gene: 1. This CDR3 contains 14 residues. The CDR3 loop reads CASSRQGTNEKLFF. The DNA of the CDR3 is TGTGCCAGCAGTAGACAGGGAACTAATGAAAAACTGTTTTTT.

The gene calls are TRBV5-6 and TRBJ2-7; D may be TRBD1 or TRBD2 (5 bases each). The CDR3 consists of 15 residues. The germline CDR1 and CDR2 sequences are SGHDT and YYEEEE. The V and J ends lost 4 bases and 3 bases respectively, with 17 bases between them. The CDR3 protein is CASSQRGGGNYEQYF. CDR3 in DNA: TGTGCCAGCAGCCAGAGGGGCGGAGGAAACTACGAGCAGTACTTC.

This clonotype came up a few times. The chain employs TRBV2 and TRBJ1-6; D might be TRBD1 (5 bases). Trimming left V 5 bases short and J 6 bases short, with 11 bases between. CDR1 is SNHLY, CDR2 FYNNEI, per germline. The CDR3 is 14 amino acids. CDR3: CASSRQSGNSPLHF. CDR3 DNA: TGTGCCAGCAGTCGACAGTCTGGTAATTCACCCCTCCACTTT.

This clonotype was recorded many times. This chain links TRBV20-1 with TRBJ1-2; no clear D. Trimming stripped 2 bases from V and 6 bases from J, with 16 bases between. This CDR3 spans 14 amino acids. Germline loops: CDR1 DFQATT, CDR2 SNEGSKA (reference sequence). Written as DNA, the CDR3 is TGCAGTGCTAGAAACCAGCCGTTTTATAATGGCTACACCTTC. The encoded protein is CSARNQPFYNGYTF.

In its sample, this clonotype was seen many times. The chain recombines TRBV20-1 with TRBJ2-1; D is ambiguous. The V end was cut by 5 bases, the J end by 1 base, with 12 bases between. The CDR3 sequence is 14 residues long. Germline V CDR1 and CDR2: DFQATT, SNEGSKA (reference sequence). This CDR3 reads CSALWMGSYNEQFF. The DNA for the CDR3 is TGCAGTGCTCTATGGATGGGTTCCTACAATGAGCAGTTCTTC.

This clonotype was seen more than once but under ten times. The chain recombines TRBV12-3 or TRBV12-4 with TRBJ2-5, with D perhaps matching TRBD2 (5 bases). The CDR3 runs 14 residues. V was pared by 6 bases and J by 2 bases, with 13 bases between. Here the CDR3 DNA reads TGTGCCAGCAGATCCGGGCGGGTACAAGAGACCCAGTACTTC. Translated: CASRSGRVQETQYF.

The chain links TRBV14 to TRBJ1-2; 11 bases fit TRBD1. With 3 bases clipped from V and 7 bases from J, the junction kept 4 bases outside the gene matches. From germline, CDR1 is SGHDN and CDR2 FVKESK. The CDR3 length is 14 residues. The CDR3 nucleotides read TGTGCCAGCAGCCAGCGGGACAGGGGGAGTGGCTACACCTTC. The encoded protein is CASSQRDRGSGYTF.

This chain uses TRBV18 with TRBJ2-7, with D hard to call. The length of the CDR3 is 16 residues. Germline V gene data show CDR1 as KGHSH and CDR2 as LQKENI. Trimming shortened V by 6 bases and J by 6 bases, and 24 bases separated the two germline ends. CDR3 coding DNA: TGTGCCAGCTCCGTCCGGCTGGCGCGCGATTTCGGCGAGCAGTACTTC. Amino acids: CASSVRLARDFGEQYF. The whole variable domain, remainder taken from reference TRBV18 and TRBJ2-7, is NAGVMQNPRHLVRRRGQEARLRCSPMKGHSHVYWYRQLPEEGLKFMVYLQKENIIDESGMPKERFSAEFPKEGPSILRIQQVVRGDSAAYFCASSVRLARDFGEQYFGPGTRLTVT.

The chain joins TRBV5-1 to TRBJ2-7, with D unresolved. Trimming left V 4 bases short and J 3 bases short, with 14 bases between. CDR1 is SGHRS and CDR2 is YFSETQ in the germline V gene. The CDR3 has 14 amino acids. This CDR3 is CASSPRTRYYEQYF. The CDR3 DNA follows: TGCGCCAGCAGCCCTCGGACCCGCTACTACGAGCAGTACTTC.

This chain links TRBV7-9 with TRBJ2-7; D call uncertain. CDR1 and CDR2 from the germline V gene are SEHNR and FQNEAQ (reference sequence). CDR3 length equals 14 residues. Trimming pared 5 bases from V and 1 base from J, leaving 12 bases between. In DNA, the CDR3 is TGTGCCAGCAGCCGTCCTGTGGGATCCTACGAGCAGTACTTC. As protein: CASSRPVGSYEQYF.

This clonotype was observed a few times. In DNA form, the CDR3 reads TGCGCCAGCAGCATCAAGACAGGGCGGACCGGGGAGCTGTTTTTT. It is translated as CASSIKTGRTGELFF. This chain joins TRBV5-1 and TRBJ2-2; the match to TRBD1 covers 7 bases. Per germline, CDR1 SGHRS and CDR2 YFSETQ. CDR3 length equals 15 residues. The junction had 8 bases not matched to a gene; V was cut back by 4 bases and J by 5 bases.

This clonotype was recorded at least ten times. The rearrangement uses TRBV28 and TRBJ2-5; tentative D call: TRBD2 (7 bases). From germline, CDR1 is MDHEN and CDR2 SYDVKM. This CDR3 is built from 16 residues. Deletions cut 5 bases from V and 4 bases from J, with 20 bases between. The CDR3 loop reads CASSPLGAGVVETQYF. The CDR3 nucleotides are TGTGCCAGCAGTCCCCTGGGGGCGGGAGTGGTAGAGACCCAGTACTTC.

This clonotype showed up many times. V is TRBV4-1 and J is TRBJ1-2; D call uncertain. The CDR3 contains 15 residues. CDR1 is MGHRA, CDR2 YSYEKL, per germline. The ends were cut back, 0 bases at V and 0 bases at J, with 8 bases in the middle. The CDR3 DNA is TGCGCCAGCAGCCAAGACCCCGGGCCTAACTATGGCTACACCTTC. Translation gives CASSQDPGPNYGYTF.

This clonotype was observed a handful of times. The chain couples TRBV10-3 to TRBJ2-1; 12 nucleotides agree with TRBD2. The germline gives CDR1 ENHRY, CDR2 SYGVKD. The CDR3 covers 16 residues. The V segment lost 3 bases and the J segment 5 bases; nucleotides outside the gene matches: 5. CDR3 residues: CAISDLTSGSDNEQFF. Here the CDR3 DNA reads TGTGCCATCAGTGACCTGACTAGCGGGAGCGACAATGAGCAGTTCTTC.

This clonotype has at least ten counts. The chain is built from TRBV20-1 and TRBJ1-5; the D is unclear. The CDR3 has 13 amino acids. Trimming shortened V by 6 bases and J by 3 bases, and 12 bases separated the two germline ends. Germline values: CDR1 DFQATT, CDR2 SNEGSKA (reference sequence). The CDR3 is CSAPDGLNQPQHF. In nucleotides, the CDR3 is TGCAGTGCGCCGGATGGACTCAATCAGCCCCAGCATTTT.

This chain links TRBV7-6 with TRBJ2-1, with TRBD1 matching over 8 bases. There are 16 residues in the CDR3. Germline CDR1 reads SGHVS; CDR2 reads FNYEAQ. V was pared by 0 bases and J by 7 bases, with 8 bases of the junction left unmatched. As DNA, the CDR3 is TGTGCCAGCAGCTTAGCTGTCCGGACAGGGTTTAATGAGCAGTTCTTC. Its translation: CASSLAVRTGFNEQFF.

CDR3 in amino acids: CASSPGQGLWYGYTF. The CDR3 coding sequence is TGTGCCAGCAGCCCGGGACAGGGGCTTTGGTATGGCTACACCTTC. V gene TRBV7-9 combines with J gene TRBJ1-2; the match to TRBD1 covers 10 bases. The germline V gene encodes CDR1 SEHNR and CDR2 FQNEAQ (reference sequence). V lost 5 bases to trimming and J lost 5 bases; unmatched junction nucleotides: 8. This CDR3 is 15 amino acids long.

This clonotype was seen repeatedly, ten times or more. The chain uses TRBV6-1 and TRBJ2-7; no reliable D call. CDR1 and CDR2 (germline): MNHNS, SASEGT. V lost 2 bases and J lost 2, with 10 bases in between. The CDR3 spans 14 residues. CDR3 nucleotide sequence: TGTGCCAGCAGTGAAATGGGATCTACCTACGAGCAGTACTTC. Translation gives CASSEMGSTYEQYF.

This clonotype was seen a handful of times. This chain connects TRBV12-3 or TRBV12-4 to TRBJ2-1, with 7 bases matching TRBD2. This CDR3 has 15 residues. With 6 bases clipped from V and 5 bases from J, the junction kept 10 bases outside the gene matches. CDR3 DNA sequence: TGTGCCAGCAGGGGAGAGAGACTAGCCGACAATGAGCAGTTCTTC. Translated, it gives CASRGERLADNEQFF.